This T cell receptor beta chain was identified during a study of metastatic and nonmetastatic thyroid tumors. Findings and limits, study-wide: It was reported that TCR beta diversity was significantly higher in malignant thyroid tumors than benign nodules, in blood and tumor.

TCRdb re-called the PCR reads through MiXCR. The sample contains 35,000 to 50,000 clones, about 4.3% of which appear only once. V dropped 5 bases and J dropped 3 bases, with 5 bases sitting between them. The length of the CDR3 is 11 residues. CDR1 SGHNT and CDR2 YENEEA come from the germline V gene. All patients were untreated before thyroid surgery. This clone was seen ten or more times. Its antigen is undetermined. The sample comprised blood. The V gene is TRBV11-3, the J gene TRBJ2-7; D not certain. The sequence was obtained from a female donor with papillary thyroid cancer or a benign thyroid nodule (not recorded which). Some clones in this sample may be carry-over from other donors' samples. DNA of the CDR3: TGTGCCAGCAGCCCAGGCTACGAGCAGTACTTC. As protein: CASSPGYEQYF.